Each of the 22 T cell receptor beta chains below was sequenced from the same sample in a study of TIL therapy for anti-PD-1-resistant metastatic lung cancer (dated by TCRdb to 2020 to 2023). TCR beta CDR3 regions were amplified from genomic DNA with the immunoSEQ v3 hsTCRB kit using bias-controlled multiplex PCR. Sourced from immuneACCESS, this table was stored by TCRdb with only in-frame sequences that have V and J called. A share of the clones is absent; for the studies checked, an unresolved V gene accounts for under half, and the remainder has no known explanation. For this sample there are about 60,000 clones; about two thirds appear just once. Of the sample, about 6.3% is held by the ten largest clones. The time point label, as the study defines it: pre-treatment sample, taken before nivolumab and TIL therapy. Material: blood, obtained at baseline. The receptor source for this set is a person aged 25 to 85 with non-small cell lung cancer.

The rearrangement links TRBV19 to TRBJ2-7, with D possibly being TRBD1 or TRBD2 (5 bases each). V lost 5 bases to trimming and J lost 5 bases, with 13 bases between them. This CDR3 region has 13 residues. Germline loops: CDR1 LNHDA, CDR2 SQIVND (reference sequence). The CDR3 spells CASSLAGTDEQYF. Written as DNA, the CDR3 is TGTGCCAGTAGTCTAGCTGGGACCGACGAGCAGTACTTC.

The rearrangement joins TRBV14 to TRBJ1-6; D is possibly TRBD1 (6 bases). V was trimmed by 1 base and J by 7 bases, leaving 11 bases between them. The CDR3 length is 15 residues. Germline V gene lookup returns CDR1 SGHDN and CDR2 FVKESK. DNA for the CDR3: TGTGCCAGCAGCCAAGGGAGGACAGCAAATTCACCCCTCCACTTT. Its protein product is CASSQGRTANSPLHF.

This chain links TRBV29-1 with TRBJ1-2, with 9 bases identical to TRBD1. CDR1 is SQVTM, CDR2 ANQGSEA, per germline. J lost 4 bases, V lost 7 bases, and 7 bases had no gene match. The CDR3 contains 13 residues. The DNA for the CDR3 is TGCAGCGGAACCGGGACAGGGACCTATGGCTACACCTTC. It encodes CSGTGTGTYGYTF.

This clone was counted only a few times. The chain's CDR3 is CASRDRDNEQFF. CDR3 sequence (DNA): TGTGCCAGCAGGGACAGAGACAATGAGCAGTTCTTC. V usage is TRBV25-1 and J usage is TRBJ2-1; tentatively, D is TRBD1 (6 bases). Germline loops: CDR1 MGHDK, CDR2 SYGVNS. Trimming left V 6 bases short and J 5 bases short, with 8 bases between. The CDR3 totals 12 residues.

V and J are TRBV5-5 and TRBJ1-2, with D perhaps TRBD1 (5 bases). Trimming shortened V by 0 bases and J by 2 bases, and 5 bases separated the two germline ends. The length of the CDR3 is 13 residues. Germline V lookup: CDR1 SGHKS, CDR2 YYEKEE (reference sequence). This CDR3 reads CASSLGGNYGYTF. In DNA, the CDR3 is TGTGCCAGCAGCTTGGGGGGGAACTATGGCTACACCTTC.

The chain recombines TRBV5-1 with TRBJ1-4, with D unclear. The CDR3 has 12 amino acids. The germline gives CDR1 SGHRS, CDR2 YFSETQ. The germline V and J ends were trimmed by 5 bases and 8 bases, with 10 bases remaining between them. CDR3: CASRGFEEKLFF. CDR3 DNA: TGCGCCAGCAGGGGTTTTGAGGAAAAACTGTTTTTT.

The rearrangement uses TRBV19 and TRBJ1-3, with D possibly matching TRBD1 (5 bases). The CDR3 totals 15 residues. The germline V gene has CDR1 LNHDA and CDR2 SQIVND (reference sequence). V was shortened by 4 bases and J by 5 bases, with 15 bases between the two germline ends. The CDR3 spells CASSKGYPGRNTIYF. The CDR3 DNA reads TGTGCCAGTAGTAAAGGCTATCCGGGACGAAACACCATATATTTT.

This chain connects TRBV6-1 to TRBJ2-2, with TRBD2 matching over 7 bases. Germline trimming cut 8 bases from V and 8 bases from J; bases unmatched to any gene: 11. This CDR3 contains 14 residues. The germline V gene has CDR1 MNHNS and CDR2 SASEGT. The CDR3 is CASVRSGVPGELFF. The CDR3 DNA is TGTGCCAGCGTTCGAAGCGGGGTTCCAGGGGAGCTGTTTTTT.

The CDR3 is CASSPRQGAGELFF. In DNA, the CDR3 is TGTGCCAGCTCACCCAGACAGGGGGCCGGGGAGCTGTTTTTT. V gene TRBV18 combines with J gene TRBJ2-2, with 9 bases lining up with TRBD1. Per germline, CDR1 KGHSH and CDR2 LQKENI. The CDR3 length is 14 residues. Losses at the gene ends were 3 bases for V and 6 bases for J; bases not matched to a gene: 2. The full variable domain, its missing parts supplied by reference TRBV18 and TRBJ2-2, is NAGVMQNPRHLVRRRGQEARLRCSPMKGHSHVYWYRQLPEEGLKFMVYLQKENIIDESGMPKERFSAEFPKEGPSILRIQQVVRGDSAAYFCASSPRQGAGELFFGEGSRLTVL.

CDR3 residues: CASSEQLTGTRGETQYF. The CDR3 coding sequence is TGCGCCAGCAGTGAGCAACTTACCGGGACTAGGGGGGAGACCCAGTACTTC. The gene calls are TRBV10-2 and TRBJ2-5; TRBD2 aligns across 8 bases. Per the germline V gene, CDR1 is WSHSY and CDR2 is SAAADI. The CDR3 loop spans 17 amino acids. V was clipped by 2 bases and J by 5 bases; unmatched bases: 13.

V gene TRBV7-8 combines with J gene TRBJ2-7, with TRBD1 matching 7 bases. Germline assignment: CDR1 SGHVS and CDR2 FQNEAQ. This CDR3 has 14 amino acids. V was clipped by 1 base and J by 0 bases; unmatched bases: 0. The CDR3 DNA sequence: TGTGCCAGCAGCTTAGGGGACAGCTCCTACGAGCAGTACTTC. Translating gives CASSLGDSSYEQYF.

The V and J genes are TRBV5-1 and TRBJ2-1; 13 nucleotides align to TRBD2. With V trimmed by 4 bases and J by 9 bases, 7 bases remained unmatched. Germline lookup yields CDR1 SGHRS and CDR2 YFSETQ. The CDR3 is 15 amino acids. CDR3 nucleotides: TGCGCCAGCAGCGCCCGACTAGCGGGAGGATCTGAGCAGTTCTTC. Its protein product is CASSARLAGGSEQFF.

The chain links TRBV5-6 to TRBJ2-5; no clear D. The V end lost 2 bases, the J end lost 4 bases, and 3 bases lay between the germline ends. Germline-derived CDR1 and CDR2 are SGHDT and YYEEEE. This CDR3 comprises 11 residues. Written as DNA, the CDR3 is TGTGCCAGCAGCTTTCTAGAGACCCAGTACTTC. This codes for CASSFLETQYF.

The V call is TRBV2, the J call TRBJ1-6; D gene ambiguous. V dropped 4 bases and J dropped 8 bases, with 15 bases sitting between them. CDR3 length: 15 amino acids. Germline lookup yields CDR1 SNHLY and CDR2 FYNNEI. The CDR3 DNA sequence: TGTGCCAGCAGTGTCGTTGGGTCAGAGGATTCACCCCTCCACTTT. Protein: CASSVVGSEDSPLHF.

This chain connects TRBV5-1 to TRBJ1-1; D not certain. V lost 0 bases to trimming and J lost 1 base, with 7 bases between them. The germline V gene encodes CDR1 SGHRS and CDR2 YFSETQ. There are 14 residues in the CDR3. The CDR3 DNA reads TGCGCCAGCAGCTTGGGCCCGACGAACACTGAAGCTTTCTTT. This encodes CASSLGPTNTEAFF.

The chain has TRBV30 and TRBJ2-3, with TRBD2 matching over 10 bases. The V gene end was trimmed by 8 bases and the J gene end by 7 bases; junction bases not matched to a gene: 9. The CDR3 consists of 13 residues. Germline loops: CDR1 GTSNPN, CDR2 SVGIG (reference sequence). CDR3 region: CARLSGGANTQYF. Here the CDR3 DNA reads TGTGCCCGATTAAGCGGGGGGGCCAATACGCAGTATTTT. The entire variable domain, with the rest obtained from reference TRBV30 and TRBJ2-3, is as follows: SQTIHQWPATLVQPVGSPLSLECTVEGTSNPNLYWYRQAAGRGLQLLFYSVGIGQISSEVPQNLSASRPQDRQFILSSKKLLLSDSGFYLCARLSGGANTQYFGPGTRLTVL.

The chain carries TRBV5-6 and TRBJ2-7, with D perhaps matching TRBD1 or TRBD2 (5 bases each). Germline CDR1 reads SGHDT; CDR2 reads YYEEEE. V was clipped by 9 bases and J by 3 bases, with 16 bases between them. This CDR3 has 13 amino acids. CDR3 protein: CATSRGRNYEQYF. The CDR3 DNA reads TGTGCCACCTCGAGGGGCCGCAACTACGAGCAGTACTTC.

The J gene is TRBJ2-3, the V gene TRBV27; 8 bases line up with TRBD2. Germline V gene sequence: CDR1 MNHEY, CDR2 SMNVEV (reference sequence). The V segment lost 6 bases and the J segment 1 base; nucleotides outside the gene matches: 0. The CDR3 is 13 residues long. CDR3 sequence reads: CASRTSGTDTQYF. The CDR3 DNA sequence: TGTGCCAGCAGGACTAGCGGCACAGATACGCAGTATTTT.

This rearrangement joins TRBV5-1 to TRBJ2-2; 9 bases are a match to TRBD1. The CDR3 covers 15 residues. Germline CDR1 SGHRS, CDR2 YFSETQ. The V segment lost 6 bases and the J segment 6 bases; nucleotides outside the gene matches: 9. In DNA, the CDR3 is TGCGCCAGCAAAAAACCGGGACAGGGTGCCGGGGAGCTGTTTTTT. Protein product: CASKKPGQGAGELFF. The whole variable domain, remainder taken from reference TRBV5-1 and TRBJ2-2, is KAGVTQTPRYLIKTRGQQVTLSCSPISGHRSVSWYQQTPGQGLQFLFEYFSETQRNKGNFPGRFSGRQFSNSRSEMNVSTLELGDSALYLCASKKPGQGAGELFFGEGSRLTVL.

This clone was found once. J is TRBJ2-5 and V is TRBV5-1, with unresolved D. CDR3 size: 14 residues. Germline CDR1 is SGHRS and CDR2 is YFSETQ. V was shortened by 0 bases and J by 1 base, with 7 bases between the two germline ends. The CDR3 is CASSLGQIQETQYF. DNA for the CDR3: TGCGCCAGCAGCTTGGGGCAGATCCAAGAGACCCAGTACTTC.

V usage is TRBV4-1 and J usage is TRBJ1-2; D is ambiguous. CDR3 length: 15 residues. V was trimmed by 1 base and J by 0 bases, leaving 9 bases between them. Germline V gene lookup returns CDR1 MGHRA and CDR2 YSYEKL. The CDR3 nucleotides are TGCGCCAGCAGCCAAGGGACGTCCGCTAACTATGGCTACACCTTC. Residues: CASSQGTSANYGYTF.

This clone was seen many times. The V and J genes are TRBV5-1 and TRBJ1-2, with no clear D. This CDR3 has 13 residues. Germline V gives CDR1 SGHRS, CDR2 YFSETQ. The V end lost 4 bases, the J end lost 4 bases, and 11 bases lay between the germline ends. DNA for the CDR3: TGCGCCAGCAGCCAGGACGGGTTCTATGGCTACACCTTC. This encodes CASSQDGFYGYTF.